Sequencing of this T cell receptor (beta chain) was carried out in a study of cytomegalovirus exposure and HLA in healthy donors. Primers: 60 Vbeta forward and 13 Jbeta reverse. The method was immunoSEQ multiplex PCR; TCRdb's version includes in-frame clones alone and lacks a portion of them. Here the sample spans 100,000 to 150,000 clones, about 81% being singletons. Study conclusions and caveats: Most CMV-associated TCR beta chains were later found to appear HLA-restricted. The study designated 150 or so TCR beta chains cytomegalovirus-associated. CMV antigen specificity of a few CMV-associated chains was confirmed in vitro. In an earlier analysis, about 87% or about 30%: the productive usage of most TCR beta V segments.

Losses at the gene ends were 5 bases for V and 7 bases for J; bases not matched to a gene: 13. Germline V gives CDR1 MNHEY, CDR2 SMNVEV (reference sequence). The CDR3 sequence is 17 residues long. About this clone: The antigen is not known.

This TCR was recovered from a woman in her 30s in good health and CMV-seronegative. The sample comprised PBMCs. The chain has TRBV27 and TRBJ2-1, with 11 nucleotides matching TRBD2. CDR3 bases: TGTGCCAGCAGTGTCTCACTAGCGGGAGTTAGTTGGAATGAGCAGTTCTTC. This gives the protein CASSVSLAGVSWNEQFF.